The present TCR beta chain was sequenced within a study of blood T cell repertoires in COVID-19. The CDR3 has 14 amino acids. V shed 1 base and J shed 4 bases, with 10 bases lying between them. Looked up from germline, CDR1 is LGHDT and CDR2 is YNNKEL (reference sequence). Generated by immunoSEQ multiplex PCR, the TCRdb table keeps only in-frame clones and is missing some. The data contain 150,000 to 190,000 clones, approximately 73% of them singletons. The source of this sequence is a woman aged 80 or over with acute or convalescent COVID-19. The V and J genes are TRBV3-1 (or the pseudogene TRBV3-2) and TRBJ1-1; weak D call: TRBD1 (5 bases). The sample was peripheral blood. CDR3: CASSQGRGGTEAFF. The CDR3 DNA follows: TGTGCCAGCAGCCAAGGCCGGGGGGGCACTGAAGCTTTCTTT.